These 11 T cell receptor beta chains originate from one sample sequenced in a study of monozygotic twins with inflammatory bowel disease. TCRdb reprocessed the 5' RACE reads, with one entry per CDR3 protein and no DNA. This table lists about 440,000 distinct CDR3 sequences. The sample taken for sequencing was blood. Receptors originate from a human donor with ulcerative colitis or Crohn's disease, or a healthy co-twin of an affected twin (not recorded which).

This chain uses TRBV29-1 with TRBJ2-3; the TRBD1 assignment by TCRdb is unverifiable without DNA. This CDR3 is 14 amino acids long. Per germline, CDR1 SQVTM and CDR2 ANQGSEA. CDR3 in amino acids: CSVGTGSSTDTQYF.

The V gene is TRBV5-4, the J gene TRBJ2-1; TCRdb selects TRBD2, and the lack of DNA leaves this call unchecked. The CDR3 has 16 amino acids. The germline V gene encodes CDR1 SGHNT and CDR2 YYREEE (reference sequence). Here the CDR3 reads CASSFLAGLSYNKQFF.

This sequence joins TRBV20-1 and TRBJ1-2. This CDR3 has 14 residues. Germline CDR1 DFQATT, CDR2 SNEGSKA (reference sequence). Here the CDR3 reads CSARGTHTGYGYTF.

The V gene is TRBV6-1, the J gene TRBJ2-1. From germline, CDR1 is MNHNS and CDR2 SASEGT. The CDR3 covers 17 residues. CDR3 region: CASSEARASKTYNEQFF.

The chain employs TRBV4-2 and TRBJ1-3; TCRdb names TRBD1, which stays unverified in the absence of DNA. The CDR3 is made up of 17 amino acids. CDR1 is LGHNA, CDR2 YNFKEQ, per germline. CDR3 sequence reads: CASSQGNNRGRTNTIYF.

V is TRBV19 and J is TRBJ2-1; the D call of TRBD2 rests on TCRdb alone, since no DNA is present to check it. The CDR3 loop spans 13 amino acids. Germline values: CDR1 LNHDA, CDR2 SQIVND (reference sequence). CDR3 protein: CASSIVRGPEQFF.

This chain connects TRBV10-3 to TRBJ2-3; TCRdb indicates TRBD2, and absent DNA this call remains unverified. CDR3 size: 16 residues. The germline gives CDR1 ENHRY, CDR2 SYGVKD. CDR3 in amino acids: CAISGSSGRSTDTQYF.

The chain employs TRBV6-1 and TRBJ2-1; lacking DNA, the TRBD2 call made by TCRdb goes unchecked. The germline V gene has CDR1 MNHNS and CDR2 SASEGT. The CDR3 length is 16 residues. CDR3 amino acids: CASRGLAGGPGNEQFF.

The chain has TRBV20-1 and TRBJ2-1; TCRdb calls TRBD2, which cannot be checked without DNA. CDR1 and CDR2 from the germline V gene are DFQATT and SNEGSKA (reference sequence). CDR3 length: 15 amino acids. This CDR3 reads CSAHTGTSGNNEQFF.

V gene TRBV6-2 or TRBV6-3 combines with J gene TRBJ2-2; TCRdb's assignment of TRBD2 cannot be checked, as there is no DNA. CDR1 and CDR2 from the germline V gene are MNHEY and SVGEGT. The CDR3 loop spans 16 amino acids. CDR3 residues: CASSYSKREGTGELFF.

This sequence joins TRBV7-9 and TRBJ2-2; the D call of TRBD1 rests on TCRdb alone, since no DNA is present to check it. The V gene's germline CDR1 is SEHNR and CDR2 FQNEAQ (reference sequence). This CDR3 region has 14 residues. CDR3 loop: CASSLPRDGGELFF.